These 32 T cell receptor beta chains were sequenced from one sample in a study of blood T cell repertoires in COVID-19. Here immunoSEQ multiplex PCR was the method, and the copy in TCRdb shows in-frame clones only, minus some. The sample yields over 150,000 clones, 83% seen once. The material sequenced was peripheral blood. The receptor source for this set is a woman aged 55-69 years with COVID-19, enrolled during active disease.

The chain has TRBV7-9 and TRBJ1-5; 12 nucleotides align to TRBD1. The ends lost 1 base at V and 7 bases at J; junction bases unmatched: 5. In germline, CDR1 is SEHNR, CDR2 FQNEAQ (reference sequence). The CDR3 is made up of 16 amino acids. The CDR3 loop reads CASSLGGGTGGQPQHF. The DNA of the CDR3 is TGTGCCAGCAGCTTAGGAGGTGGGACAGGGGGCCAGCCCCAGCATTTT.

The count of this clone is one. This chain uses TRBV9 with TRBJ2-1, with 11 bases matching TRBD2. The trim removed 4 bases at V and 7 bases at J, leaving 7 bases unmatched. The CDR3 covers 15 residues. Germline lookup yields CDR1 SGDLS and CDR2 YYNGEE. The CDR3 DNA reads TGTGCCAGCAGCCCCAGGACTAGCGGGCGGAATGAGCAGTTCTTC. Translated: CASSPRTSGRNEQFF.

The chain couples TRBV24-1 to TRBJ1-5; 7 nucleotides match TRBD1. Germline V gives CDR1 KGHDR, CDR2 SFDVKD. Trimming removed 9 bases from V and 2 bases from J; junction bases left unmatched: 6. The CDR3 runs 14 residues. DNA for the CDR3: TGTGCCACCGACAGGGCCTCTCGCAATCAGCCCCAGCATTTT. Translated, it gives CATDRASRNQPQHF.

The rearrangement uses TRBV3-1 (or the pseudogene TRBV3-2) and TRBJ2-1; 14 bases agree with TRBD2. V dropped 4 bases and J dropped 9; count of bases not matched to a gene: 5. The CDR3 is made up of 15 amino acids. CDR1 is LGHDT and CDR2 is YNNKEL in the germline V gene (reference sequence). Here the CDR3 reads CASSRLAGGPGEQFF. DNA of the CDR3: TGTGCCAGCAGCCGACTAGCGGGAGGGCCGGGTGAGCAGTTCTTC.

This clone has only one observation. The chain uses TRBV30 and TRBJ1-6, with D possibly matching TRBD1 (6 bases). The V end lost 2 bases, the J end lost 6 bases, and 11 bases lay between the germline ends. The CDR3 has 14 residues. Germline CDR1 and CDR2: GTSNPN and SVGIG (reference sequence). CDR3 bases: TGTGCCTGGAGTTCCGGGACACTTAATTCACCCCTCCACTTT. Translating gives CAWSSGTLNSPLHF.

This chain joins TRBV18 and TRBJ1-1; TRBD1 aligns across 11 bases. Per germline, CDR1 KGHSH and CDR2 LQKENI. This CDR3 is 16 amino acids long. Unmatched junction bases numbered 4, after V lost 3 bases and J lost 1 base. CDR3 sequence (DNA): TGTGCCAGCTCACCTCAGGGACAGGGGGGGAACACTGAAGCTTTCTTT. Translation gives CASSPQGQGGNTEAFF. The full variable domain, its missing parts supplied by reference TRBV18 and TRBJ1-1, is NAGVMQNPRHLVRRRGQEARLRCSPMKGHSHVYWYRQLPEEGLKFMVYLQKENIIDESGMPKERFSAEFPKEGPSILRIQQVVRGDSAAYFCASSPQGQGGNTEAFFGQGTRLTVV.

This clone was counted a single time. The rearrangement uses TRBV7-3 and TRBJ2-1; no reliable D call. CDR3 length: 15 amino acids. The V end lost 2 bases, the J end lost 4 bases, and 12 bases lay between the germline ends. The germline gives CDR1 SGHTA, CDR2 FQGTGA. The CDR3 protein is CASSLGLLGYNEQFF. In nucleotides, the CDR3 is TGTGCCAGCAGCTTAGGGCTGCTTGGGTACAATGAGCAGTTCTTC.

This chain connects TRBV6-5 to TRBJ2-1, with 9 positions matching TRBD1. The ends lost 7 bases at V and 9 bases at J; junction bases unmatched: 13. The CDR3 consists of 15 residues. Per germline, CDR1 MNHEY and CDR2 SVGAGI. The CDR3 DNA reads TGTGCCAGCATCAAAAGACAGGGGGATAGCGGTGAGCAGTTCTTC. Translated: CASIKRQGDSGEQFF.

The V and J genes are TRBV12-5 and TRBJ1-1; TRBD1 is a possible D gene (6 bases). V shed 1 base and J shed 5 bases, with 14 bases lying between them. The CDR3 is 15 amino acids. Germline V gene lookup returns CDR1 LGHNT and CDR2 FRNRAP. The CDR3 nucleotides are TGTGCTAGTGGTTTGGACAGGATCCAGGGGACTGAAGCTTTCTTT. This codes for CASGLDRIQGTEAFF.

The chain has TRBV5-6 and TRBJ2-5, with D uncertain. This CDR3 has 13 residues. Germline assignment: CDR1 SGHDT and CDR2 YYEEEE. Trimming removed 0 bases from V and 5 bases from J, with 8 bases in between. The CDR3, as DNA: TGTGCCAGCAGCTTGGCCCTAATTGAGACCCAGTACTTC. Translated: CASSLALIETQYF.

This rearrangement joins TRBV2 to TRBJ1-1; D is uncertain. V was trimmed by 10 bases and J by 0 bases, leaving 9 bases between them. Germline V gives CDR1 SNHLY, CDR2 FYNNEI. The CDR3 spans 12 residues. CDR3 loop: CANRQLNTEAFF. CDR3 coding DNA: TGTGCCAACCGACAACTGAACACTGAAGCTTTCTTT.

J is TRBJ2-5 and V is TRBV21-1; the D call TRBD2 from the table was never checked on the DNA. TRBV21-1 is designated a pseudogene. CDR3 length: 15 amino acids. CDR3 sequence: CASSKAGGSRKTQYF. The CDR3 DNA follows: TGTGCCAGCAGCAAAGCGGGGGGGAGCCGGAAGACCCAGTACTTC.

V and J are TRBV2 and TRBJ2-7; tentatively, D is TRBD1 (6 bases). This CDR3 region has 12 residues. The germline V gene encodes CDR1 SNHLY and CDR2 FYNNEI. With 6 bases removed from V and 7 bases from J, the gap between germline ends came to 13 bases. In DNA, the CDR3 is TGTGCCAGCAGGAGGACAGTGAGTGAGCAGTACGTC. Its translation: CASRRTVSEQYV.

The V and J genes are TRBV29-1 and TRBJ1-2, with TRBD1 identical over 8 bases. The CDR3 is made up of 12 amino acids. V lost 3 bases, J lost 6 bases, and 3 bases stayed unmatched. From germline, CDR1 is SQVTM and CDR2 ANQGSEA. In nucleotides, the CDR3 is TGCAGCGTTGATGCAGGGGGCGATGGCTACACCTTC. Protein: CSVDAGGDGYTF.

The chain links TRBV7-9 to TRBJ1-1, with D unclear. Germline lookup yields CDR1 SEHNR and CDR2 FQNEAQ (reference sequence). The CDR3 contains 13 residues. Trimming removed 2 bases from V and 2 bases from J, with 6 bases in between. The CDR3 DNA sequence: TGTGCCAGCAGCTTAACTCTTAACACTGAAGCTTTCTTT. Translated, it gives CASSLTLNTEAFF. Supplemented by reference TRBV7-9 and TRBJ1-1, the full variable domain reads DTGVSQNPRHKITKRGQNVTFRCDPISEHNRLYWYRQTLGQGPEFLTYFQNEAQLEKSRLLSDRFSAERPKGSFSTLEIQRTEQGDSAMYLCASSLTLNTEAFFGQGTRLTVV.

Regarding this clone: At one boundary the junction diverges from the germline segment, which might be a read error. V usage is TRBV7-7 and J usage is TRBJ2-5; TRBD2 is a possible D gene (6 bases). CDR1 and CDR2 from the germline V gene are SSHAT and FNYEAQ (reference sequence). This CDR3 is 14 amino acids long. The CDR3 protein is CASSLSGVQETQYF. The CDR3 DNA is TGTGCTAGCAGCTTGTCGGGGGTTCAAGAGACCCAGTACTTC.

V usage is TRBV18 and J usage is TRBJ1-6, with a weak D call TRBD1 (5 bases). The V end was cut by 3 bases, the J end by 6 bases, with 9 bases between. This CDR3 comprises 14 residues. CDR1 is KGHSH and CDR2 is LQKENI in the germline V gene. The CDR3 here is CASSPYDSNSPLHF. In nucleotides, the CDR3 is TGTGCCAGCTCACCCTACGACAGTAATTCACCCCTCCACTTT.

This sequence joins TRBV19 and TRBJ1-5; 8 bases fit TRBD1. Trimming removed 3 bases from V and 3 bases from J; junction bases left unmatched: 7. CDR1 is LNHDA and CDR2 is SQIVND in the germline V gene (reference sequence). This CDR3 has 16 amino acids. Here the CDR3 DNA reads TGTGCCAGTAGTATCTTTCCGGGACAGGCCAATCAGCCCCAGCATTTT. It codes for CASSIFPGQANQPQHF.

The CDR3, as DNA: TGTGCCAGTAGTCCGCGGACAGGGGGGATCTATGGCTACACCTTC. Translation gives CASSPRTGGIYGYTF. The V gene is TRBV19, the J gene TRBJ1-2, with 10 bases identical to TRBD1. The junction had 7 bases not matched to a gene; V was cut back by 5 bases and J by 4 bases. Germline CDR1 reads LNHDA; CDR2 reads SQIVND (reference sequence). The CDR3 has 15 amino acids.

CDR3 bases: TGTGCCAGCAGCTTAGGACAGGGGGATCAGCCCCAGCATTTT. It is translated as CASSLGQGDQPQHF. The rearrangement links TRBV7-9 to TRBJ1-5, with 9 bases matching TRBD1. Germline CDR1 and CDR2: SEHNR and FQNEAQ (reference sequence). After removal of 1 base from V and 5 bases from J, the junction contained 0 bases not matched to a gene. This CDR3 spans 14 amino acids. Variable domain in full (rest from reference TRBV7-9 and TRBJ1-5): DTGVSQNPRHKITKRGQNVTFRCDPISEHNRLYWYRQTLGQGPEFLTYFQNEAQLEKSRLLSDRFSAERPKGSFSTLEIQRTEQGDSAMYLCASSLGQGDQPQHFGDGTRLSIL.

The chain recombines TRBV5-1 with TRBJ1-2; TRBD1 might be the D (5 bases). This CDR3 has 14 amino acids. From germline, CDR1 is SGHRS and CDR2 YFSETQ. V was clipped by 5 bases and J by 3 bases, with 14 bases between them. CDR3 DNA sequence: TGCGCCAGCAGGATTCAGGGAAGCGACTATGGCTACACCTTC. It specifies CASRIQGSDYGYTF.

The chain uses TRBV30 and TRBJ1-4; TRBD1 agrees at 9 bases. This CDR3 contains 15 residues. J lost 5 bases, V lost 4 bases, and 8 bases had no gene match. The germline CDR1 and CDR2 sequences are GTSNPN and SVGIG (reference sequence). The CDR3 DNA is TGTGCCTGGAAGGGACAGGGACTAAGGAATGAAAAACTGTTTTTT. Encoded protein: CAWKGQGLRNEKLFF. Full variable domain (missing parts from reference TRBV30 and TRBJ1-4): SQTIHQWPATLVQPVGSPLSLECTVEGTSNPNLYWYRQAAGRGLQLLFYSVGIGQISSEVPQNLSASRPQDRQFILSSKKLLLSDSGFYLCAWKGQGLRNEKLFFGSGTQLSVL.

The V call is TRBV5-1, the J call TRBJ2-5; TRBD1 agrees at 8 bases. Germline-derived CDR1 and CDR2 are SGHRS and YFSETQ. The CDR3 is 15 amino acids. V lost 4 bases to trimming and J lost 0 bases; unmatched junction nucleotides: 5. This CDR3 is CASSNGQGHQETQYF. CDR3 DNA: TGCGCCAGCAGCAACGGACAGGGCCACCAAGAGACCCAGTACTTC.

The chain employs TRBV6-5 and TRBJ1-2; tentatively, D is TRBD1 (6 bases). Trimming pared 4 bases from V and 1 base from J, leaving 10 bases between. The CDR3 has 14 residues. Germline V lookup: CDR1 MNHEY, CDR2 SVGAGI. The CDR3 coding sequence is TGTGCCAGCAGTTCTCGACAGGTTAACTATGGCTACACCTTC. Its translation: CASSSRQVNYGYTF.

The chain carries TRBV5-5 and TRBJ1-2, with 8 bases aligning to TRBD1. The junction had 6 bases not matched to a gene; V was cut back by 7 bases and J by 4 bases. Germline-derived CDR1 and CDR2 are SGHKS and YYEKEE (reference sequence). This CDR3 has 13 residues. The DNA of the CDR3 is TGTGCCAGCGGCAGGGGGCGGATCTATGGCTACACCTTC. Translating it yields CASGRGRIYGYTF.

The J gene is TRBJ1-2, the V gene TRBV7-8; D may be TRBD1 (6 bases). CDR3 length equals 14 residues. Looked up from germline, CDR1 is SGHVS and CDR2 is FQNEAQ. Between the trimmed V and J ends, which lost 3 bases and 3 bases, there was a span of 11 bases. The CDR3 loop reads CASSLGHKDYGYTF. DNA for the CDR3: TGTGCCAGCAGCTTGGGACATAAGGACTATGGCTACACCTTC.

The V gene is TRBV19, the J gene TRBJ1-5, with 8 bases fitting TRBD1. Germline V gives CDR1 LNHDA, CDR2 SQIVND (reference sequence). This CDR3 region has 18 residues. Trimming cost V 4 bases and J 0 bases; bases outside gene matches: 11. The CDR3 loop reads CASSTSWTGPYSNQPQHF. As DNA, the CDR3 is TGTGCCAGTAGTACCTCTTGGACAGGGCCGTATAGCAATCAGCCCCAGCATTTT.

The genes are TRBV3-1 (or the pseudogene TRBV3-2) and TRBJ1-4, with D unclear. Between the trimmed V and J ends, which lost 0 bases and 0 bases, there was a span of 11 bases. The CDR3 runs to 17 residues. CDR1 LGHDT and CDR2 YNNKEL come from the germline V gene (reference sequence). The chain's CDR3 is CASSQDSPHATNEKLFF. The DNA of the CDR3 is TGTGCCAGCAGCCAAGATAGCCCGCATGCAACTAATGAAAAACTGTTTTTT.

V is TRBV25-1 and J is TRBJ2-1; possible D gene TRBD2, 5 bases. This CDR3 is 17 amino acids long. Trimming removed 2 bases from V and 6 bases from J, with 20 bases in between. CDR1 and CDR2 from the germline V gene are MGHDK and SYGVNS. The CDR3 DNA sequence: TGTGCCAGCAGTGAACGCAGGACTGCTTTCCACCGCAATGAGCAGTTCTTC. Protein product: CASSERRTAFHRNEQFF. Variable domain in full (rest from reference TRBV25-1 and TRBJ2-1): EADIYQTPRYLVIGTGKKITLECSQTMGHDKMYWYQQDPGMELHLIHYSYGVNSTEKGDLSSESTVSRIRTEHFPLTLESARPSHTSQYLCASSERRTAFHRNEQFFGPGTRLTVL.

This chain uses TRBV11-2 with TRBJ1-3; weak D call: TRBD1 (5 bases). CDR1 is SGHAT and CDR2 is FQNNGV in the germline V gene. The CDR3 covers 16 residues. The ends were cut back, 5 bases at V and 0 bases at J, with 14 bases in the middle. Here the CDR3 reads CASSPGPGRSGNTIYF. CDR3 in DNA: TGTGCCAGCAGCCCAGGTCCAGGGCGCTCTGGAAACACCATATATTTT.

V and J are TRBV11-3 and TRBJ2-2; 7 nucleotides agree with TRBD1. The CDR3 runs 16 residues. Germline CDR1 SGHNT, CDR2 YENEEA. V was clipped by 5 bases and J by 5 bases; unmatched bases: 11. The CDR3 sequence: CASSKGQTLRTGELFF. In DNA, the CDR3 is TGTGCCAGCAGCAAGGGACAGACGCTGAGGACCGGGGAGCTGTTTTTT.

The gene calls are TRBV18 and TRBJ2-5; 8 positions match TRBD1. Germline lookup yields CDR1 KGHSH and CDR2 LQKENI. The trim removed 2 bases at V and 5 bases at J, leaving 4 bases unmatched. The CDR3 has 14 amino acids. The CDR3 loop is CASSPGQGGETQYF. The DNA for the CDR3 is TGTGCCAGCTCACCAGGACAGGGAGGCGAGACCCAGTACTTC.